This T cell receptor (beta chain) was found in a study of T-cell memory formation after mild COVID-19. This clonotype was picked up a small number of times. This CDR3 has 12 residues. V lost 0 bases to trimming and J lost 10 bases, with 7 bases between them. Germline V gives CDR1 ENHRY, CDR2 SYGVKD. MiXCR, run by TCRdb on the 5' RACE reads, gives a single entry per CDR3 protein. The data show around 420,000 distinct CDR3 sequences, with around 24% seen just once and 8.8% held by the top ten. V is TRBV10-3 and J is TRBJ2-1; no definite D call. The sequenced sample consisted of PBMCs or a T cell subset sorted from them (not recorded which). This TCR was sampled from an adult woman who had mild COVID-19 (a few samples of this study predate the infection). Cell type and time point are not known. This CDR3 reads CAISESKREQFF. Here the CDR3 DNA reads TGTGCCATCAGTGAGTCGAAAAGGGAGCAGTTCTTC.